Listed here are 30 T cell receptor beta chains from one sample, sequenced in a study of blood T cells in healthy people across ages. The second PCR ran roughly 6 to 12 cycles with a sample-barcoded 5' primer and J-beta primers. TCRdb passed the 5' RACE reads through MiXCR, listing each CDR3 protein once. The sample has more than 1.4 million distinct CDR3 sequences; approximately 38% are singletons. Material: blood. Every receptor here comes from a woman aged 18-29 years in good health.

The chain combines TRBV6-2 or TRBV6-3 with TRBJ2-1; a weak D match, TRBD2 (5 bases). V lost 6 bases and J 5 bases, leaving 23 bases between the germline ends. The CDR3 runs to 17 residues. CDR1 is MNHEY and CDR2 is SVGEGT in the germline V gene. The CDR3 spells CASSRTTRTGKNNEQFF. CDR3 DNA: TGTGCCAGCAGCCGAACCACTAGGACGGGGAAGAACAATGAGCAGTTCTTC.

This chain's CDR3 is CASSRDRENTEAFF. The CDR3 nucleotides read TGTGCCAGCAGCCGGGACAGGGAGAACACTGAAGCTTTCTTT. The rearrangement uses TRBV7-3 and TRBJ1-1, with 9 bases fitting TRBD1. The length of the CDR3 is 14 residues. Per the germline V gene, CDR1 is SGHTA and CDR2 is FQGTGA. J gave up 1 base and V 5 bases, and 2 bases lay outside the gene matches.

This clonotype was seen repeatedly, ten times or more. The gene calls are TRBV6-6 and TRBJ2-7; D not certain. The V gene's germline CDR1 is MNHNY and CDR2 SVGAGI (reference sequence). V lost 6 bases, J lost 4 bases, and 7 bases lay in between. The CDR3 runs to 11 residues. For the CDR3, the DNA is TGTGCCAGCAGGACCCTTTACGAGCAGTACTTC. It encodes CASRTLYEQYF.

J is TRBJ2-1 and V is TRBV9; 10 nucleotides align to TRBD1. TRBJ2-7 matches the DNA end more closely, so the J call is doubtful. Germline V CDR1 and CDR2: SGDLS, YYNGEE. The CDR3 has 16 residues. Here the CDR3 reads CASSVDGTGAYNEQYF. CDR3 DNA sequence: TGTGCCAGCAGCGTAGATGGGACAGGGGCCTACAATGAGCAGTACTTC.

This clonotype was counted only a few times. V and J are TRBV28 and TRBJ2-7, with 8 bases that match TRBD1. Losses at the gene ends were 6 bases for V and 2 bases for J; bases not matched to a gene: 9. The germline V gene encodes CDR1 MDHEN and CDR2 SYDVKM. The CDR3 is 15 amino acids. CDR3 bases: TGTGCCAGCAGGACCCACGGGACAGGTGCCTACGAGCAGTACTTC. It specifies CASRTHGTGAYEQYF.

This chain links TRBV7-9 with TRBJ1-3; 12 bases map to TRBD1. This CDR3 has 15 amino acids. Germline-derived CDR1 and CDR2 are SEHNR and FQNEAQ (reference sequence). V dropped 3 bases and J dropped 4; count of bases not matched to a gene: 1. The DNA for the CDR3 is TGTGCCAGCAGCTTGGGGACAGGGGGCGGAAACACCATATATTTT. Its protein product is CASSLGTGGGNTIYF.

This clonotype showed up many times. This chain connects TRBV4-2 to TRBJ2-3; TRBD2 is a possible D gene (6 bases). Germline V gives CDR1 LGHNA, CDR2 YNFKEQ. The CDR3 spans 16 residues. V was cut by 0 bases and J by 0 bases, with 10 bases left in between. This chain's CDR3 is CASSQDGTQSTDTQYF. The CDR3 nucleotides are TGTGCCAGCAGCCAAGACGGGACTCAGAGCACAGATACGCAGTATTTT.

This sequence joins TRBV15 and TRBJ1-1; 11 bases align to TRBD1. CDR1 and CDR2 from the germline V gene are LNHNV and YYDKDF (reference sequence). Trimming took 1 base from V and 5 from J; bases not matched to a gene: 3. The CDR3 contains 15 residues. DNA for the CDR3: TGTGCCACCAGCAGAGGGACAGGGGGCGCGACTGAAGCTTTCTTT. Translation gives CATSRGTGGATEAFF. Drawing the rest from reference TRBV15 and TRBJ1-1, the complete variable domain is DAMVIQNPRYQVTQFGKPVTLSCSQTLNHNVMYWYQQKSSQAPKLLFHYYDKDFNNEADTPDNFQSRRPNTSFCFLDIRSPGLGDTAMYLCATSRGTGGATEAFFGQGTRLTVV.

This clonotype was seen repeatedly, ten times or more. This chain connects TRBV7-2 to TRBJ1-1; 8 bases are a match to TRBD1. Trimming removed 4 bases from V and 3 bases from J; junction bases left unmatched: 10. The CDR3 length is 16 residues. Germline V gives CDR1 SGHTA, CDR2 FQGNSA. The CDR3 loop reads CASSWREDRGHTEAFF. DNA for the CDR3: TGTGCCAGCAGCTGGAGGGAAGACAGGGGACACACTGAAGCTTTCTTT.

The CDR3 coding sequence is TGTGCCAGCAGCGGGGGACTGGCCTATGGCTACACCTTC. This sequence encodes CASSGGLAYGYTF. The chain is built from TRBV14 and TRBJ1-2; D is perhaps TRBD1 (5 bases). Trimming took 5 bases from V and 4 from J, leaving 11 bases between them. The germline CDR1 and CDR2 sequences are SGHDN and FVKESK. The CDR3 consists of 13 residues.

J is TRBJ1-4 and V is TRBV28; D is unresolved. Trimming shortened V by 3 bases and J by 0 bases, and 14 bases separated the two germline ends. In germline, CDR1 is MDHEN, CDR2 SYDVKM. The CDR3 covers 17 residues. Here the CDR3 DNA reads TGTGCCAGCAGTTTCTGGGAACCCAAGACAACTAATGAAAAACTGTTTTTT. Translation gives CASSFWEPKTTNEKLFF.

This clonotype was found a few times. This rearrangement joins TRBV7-3 to TRBJ2-1, with TRBD1 as a possible D gene (5 bases). This CDR3 has 15 residues. V lost 1 base and J 8 bases, leaving 15 bases between the germline ends. CDR1 SGHTA and CDR2 FQGTGA come from the germline V gene. CDR3 coding DNA: TGTGCCAGCAGCTTAAGTATCAGGGCTAGGGATGAGCAGTTCTTC. Translated: CASSLSIRARDEQFF.

The J gene is TRBJ2-1, the V gene TRBV12-5; TRBD2 agrees at 11 bases. In germline, CDR1 is LGHNT, CDR2 FRNRAP. This CDR3 has 15 residues. The V and J ends lost 6 bases and 5 bases, in that order; junction bases with no gene match: 6. CDR3 region: CASGPGTSGNNEQFF. DNA of the CDR3: TGTGCTAGTGGCCCCGGGACTAGCGGAAACAATGAGCAGTTCTTC. The whole variable domain, filled in from reference TRBV12-5 and TRBJ2-1, reads DARVTQTPRHKVTEMGQEVTMRCQPILGHNTVFWYRQTMMQGLELLAYFRNRAPLDDSGMPKDRFSAEMPDATLATLKIQPSEPRDSAVYFCASGPGTSGNNEQFFGPGTRLTVL.

This clonotype was recorded a few times. This rearrangement joins TRBV6-5 to TRBJ2-7; TRBD2 agrees at 7 bases. CDR3 size: 14 residues. The V segment lost 10 bases and the J segment 2 bases; nucleotides outside the gene matches: 11. Germline assignment: CDR1 MNHEY and CDR2 SVGAGI. The CDR3 sequence is CATLRASGPYEQYF. The CDR3 DNA reads TGTGCCACACTCCGGGCTAGCGGTCCCTACGAGCAGTACTTC.

V is TRBV29-1 and J is TRBJ1-2, with 7 bases aligning to TRBD1. The length of the CDR3 is 14 residues. Germline-derived CDR1 and CDR2 are SQVTM and ANQGSEA. Trimming took 4 bases from V and 8 from J; bases not matched to a gene: 13. CDR3 loop: CSVGGTEVRNGYTF. CDR3 nucleotide sequence: TGCAGCGTTGGCGGGACAGAGGTCCGGAACGGCTACACCTTC.

V gene TRBV18 combines with J gene TRBJ2-5; D tentatively fits TRBD1 or TRBD2 (5 bases each). This CDR3 comprises 14 residues. Germline values: CDR1 KGHSH, CDR2 LQKENI. V lost 2 bases to trimming and J lost 4 bases, with 11 bases between them. This CDR3 reads CASSPNQGAETQYF. CDR3 bases: TGTGCCAGCTCACCAAACCAGGGAGCAGAGACCCAGTACTTC.

V and J are TRBV20-1 and TRBJ2-5, with TRBD2 matching 9 bases. The V gene's germline CDR1 is DFQATT and CDR2 SNEGSKA (reference sequence). The CDR3 is made up of 15 amino acids. With V trimmed by 3 bases and J by 1 base, 6 bases remained unmatched. CDR3 in amino acids: CSARPISGSQETQYF. Here the CDR3 DNA reads TGCAGTGCTAGGCCGATTAGCGGGAGCCAAGAGACCCAGTACTTC.

In regard to this clonotype: A much more abundant neighbour one base away suggests this may be a read error. The chain joins TRBV10-3 to TRBJ2-7; 7 bases are a match to TRBD2. Germline V gene sequence: CDR1 ENHRY, CDR2 SYGVKD. The CDR3 has 13 amino acids. The chain's CDR3 is CAVSEGTNYEQYF. The CDR3 DNA is TGTGCCGTCAGTGAGGGGACTAACTACGAGCAGTACTTC.

The V call is TRBV6-6, the J call TRBJ2-1; unclear D gene. V lost 2 bases to trimming and J lost 9 bases, with 14 bases between them. CDR3 length: 14 residues. The germline V gene encodes CDR1 MNHNY and CDR2 SVGAGI (reference sequence). CDR3 residues: CASSYDDHRAEQFF. The CDR3 DNA is TGTGCCAGCAGTTACGATGATCATAGGGCTGAGCAGTTCTTC.

This clonotype has just a few counts. This chain uses TRBV4-1 with TRBJ1-2; D is unclear. Trimming cost V 0 bases and J 8 bases, with 13 bases left between them. CDR1 and CDR2 (germline): MGHRA, YSYEKL. The CDR3 spans 14 residues. The CDR3 reads CASSQERRPSGYTF. The CDR3 nucleotides read TGCGCCAGCAGCCAAGAGAGGCGGCCATCCGGCTACACCTTC.

The sample holds a few counts of this clonotype. The chain has TRBV20-1 and TRBJ2-6; unclear D gene. V was clipped by 2 bases and J by 1 base, with 15 bases between them. The V gene's germline CDR1 is DFQATT and CDR2 SNEGSKA (reference sequence). The CDR3 length is 17 residues. The CDR3 loop reads CSARYVGAVSGANVLTF. The DNA for the CDR3 is TGCAGTGCTAGATATGTGGGCGCAGTATCTGGGGCCAACGTCCTGACTTTC.

This clonotype was seen more than once but under ten times. The chain joins TRBV7-9 to TRBJ1-4; no reliable D call. Per the germline V gene, CDR1 is SEHNR and CDR2 is FQNEAQ (reference sequence). V lost 2 bases and J lost 4, with 11 bases in between. CDR3 length equals 15 residues. The DNA of the CDR3 is TGTGCCAGCAGCTTAATGTCCGGGATTAATGAAAAACTGTTTTTT. Translation: CASSLMSGINEKLFF.

The chain employs TRBV20-1 and TRBJ1-2; tentatively, D is TRBD1 (5 bases). The germline CDR1 and CDR2 sequences are DFQATT and SNEGSKA (reference sequence). The length of the CDR3 is 11 residues. V dropped 7 bases and J dropped 8 bases, with 14 bases sitting between them. CDR3 protein: CSVTREAGYTF. Here the CDR3 DNA reads TGCAGTGTAACCAGGGAAGCGGGCTACACCTTC.

The chain joins TRBV7-6 to TRBJ2-2, with unresolved D. Germline CDR1 reads SGHVS; CDR2 reads FNYEAQ. This CDR3 has 16 residues. Trimming stripped 2 bases from V and 0 bases from J, with 10 bases between. The DNA of the CDR3 is TGTGCCAGCAGCTTATACTCAGGAACGAACACCGGGGAGCTGTTTTTT. Protein sequence: CASSLYSGTNTGELFF.

The chain employs TRBV6-5 and TRBJ1-6; tentative D call: TRBD1 (5 bases). This CDR3 comprises 15 residues. Germline V lookup: CDR1 MNHEY, CDR2 SVGAGI. V was shortened by 2 bases and J by 10 bases, with 15 bases between the two germline ends. The CDR3 region has the DNA TGTGCCAGCAGTTACGAGGGGCGCGTAGGGTCACCCCTCCACTTT. Its translation is CASSYEGRVGSPLHF.

This clonotype appeared a few times. The rearrangement joins TRBV6-1 to TRBJ2-7, with 7 bases identical to TRBD1. Trimming at V came to 2 bases and at J to 2 bases, leaving 6 bases not matched to a gene. Germline V CDR1 and CDR2: MNHNS, SASEGT. CDR3 size: 15 residues. CDR3 DNA sequence: TGTGCCAGCAGTGAAATAGACAGGGTAACCTACGAGCAGTACTTC. This sequence encodes CASSEIDRVTYEQYF.

The genes are TRBV11-2 and TRBJ2-5, with 9 bases matching TRBD2. The germline gives CDR1 SGHAT, CDR2 FQNNGV. This CDR3 region has 15 residues. V shed 1 base and J 5 bases; nucleotides not matched to a gene: 5. This CDR3 is CASSLAPGTSETQYF. Written as DNA, the CDR3 is TGTGCCAGCAGCTTAGCCCCCGGGACTAGCGAGACCCAGTACTTC.

This clonotype came up many times. Here the CDR3 DNA reads TGCGCCAGCAGCTTCCTAGCGGGGATGGTAAATGAGCAGTTCTTC. As protein: CASSFLAGMVNEQFF. The chain joins TRBV5-1 to TRBJ2-1, with 9 positions matching TRBD2. The V gene end was trimmed by 2 bases and the J gene end by 7 bases; junction bases not matched to a gene: 7. This CDR3 is 15 amino acids long. In germline, CDR1 is SGHRS, CDR2 YFSETQ.

The rearrangement joins TRBV20-1 to TRBJ2-1; TRBD2 matches at 10 bases. Germline CDR1 is DFQATT and CDR2 is SNEGSKA (reference sequence). This CDR3 contains 16 residues. Trimming removed 5 bases from V and 1 base from J; junction bases left unmatched: 8. This CDR3 is CSAGSLAGESYNEQFF. In DNA, the CDR3 is TGCAGTGCTGGATCGCTAGCGGGGGAGTCCTACAATGAGCAGTTCTTC.

This clonotype has more than one count but fewer than ten. V and J are TRBV12-3 or TRBV12-4 and TRBJ1-2; 7 bases line up with TRBD1. Trimming cost V 3 bases and J 7 bases; bases outside gene matches: 8. CDR3 length equals 14 residues. The CDR3 DNA reads as TGTGCCAGCAGTTTTCTGCCAGGGGGACTTGGCTACACCTTC. This translates into CASSFLPGGLGYTF.